The entry that follows covers one TCR beta chain sequence. Antigen: not known. The sample belongs to a study of cytomegalovirus exposure and HLA in healthy donors. Study-level background: An earlier analysis identified 120 million or so unique TCR beta sequences in approximately 170 million T cells.

PCR employed 60 Vbeta and 13 Jbeta primers. Profiled with immunoSEQ multiplex PCR; TCRdb holds only in-frame clones, not every one. The sample lists under 200,000 clones, roughly four fifths occurring once. Donors showed nominal health when sampled, although they likely had unrecorded immune exposures. Study results and caveats: A later analysis, which compared TCR beta chains of equal frequency, found the HLA-associated ones more clonally expanded.

The material sequenced was PBMCs. This receptor was taken from a man aged 40-50 years in good health and CMV-seropositive.

This chain's CDR3 is CASSLGGGAGCNSPLHF. For the CDR3, the DNA is TGTGCCAGCAGCTTAGGCGGGGGCGCGGGGTGTAATTCACCCCTCCACTTT. V and J are TRBV7-9 and TRBJ1-6; TRBD1 might be the D (6 bases). V shed 1 base and J shed 6 bases, with 16 bases lying between them. Germline V gene sequence: CDR1 SEHNR, CDR2 FQNEAQ (reference sequence). CDR3 size: 17 residues.